The text below deals with one TCR beta chain. This clonotype was seen at least ten times. No antigen is known for it. The input lacks base qualities; no much larger clone sits a single base away. V is shortened by 6 bases, J by 6 bases, and the region joining them spans 18 bases. Per the germline V gene (reference sequence), GTSNPN is the CDR1 and SVGIG is the CDR2. From cysteine to phenylalanine, the CDR3 is 13 amino acids long. The only DNA kept is the CDR3, 39 bases in frame from the first base. The entry originates in a study of early T cells in non-severe SARS-CoV-2 infection (dated by TCRdb to the early 2020s). Looking at the study overall: Bulk RNA from unsorted whole blood was used for TCR sequencing, so alpha and beta chains could not be paired.

Library preparation was by 5' RACE. Sequencer: NextSeq 500. In the TCR library protocol, unique molecular identifiers were attached to individual cDNA molecules to correct for PCR bias and sequencing error. Sequencing covered both TCR alpha and beta chains, and within each sample the abundances of alpha and beta sequences were tightly co-correlated. From the authors' description of their analysis: Decombinator V4 was used to annotate TCR sequences for V gene, J gene and CDR3. Expanded TCRs were defined as changing significantly between any two time points under a Poisson model with p below 0.0001. TCR abundances were normalised to the total number of TCRs sequenced per sample and expressed as counts per million. TRAV1-2 paired with TRAJ12, TRAJ20 or TRAJ33 defined MAIT TCRs, while TRAV10 paired with TRAJ18 defined iNKT TCRs. A search of VDJdb, accessed on 1 November 2021, was run for TCRs annotated to CMV, EBV and SARS-CoV-2, with TCRs annotated for multiple antigens excluded. TCRdb reprocessed the public reads (quality trimming at Q25 with fastp, clone calling with MiXCR) and kept in-frame beta chains. CDR3 protein sequences are deduplicated, and each keeps its most common genes and DNA. V and J calls and clone size were set by TCRdb, not the authors. For this sample there are tens of thousands of distinct CDR3 sequences; 15% to 20% appear just once. Of the sample, roughly 10% falls within the top ten clones.

Set within a cohort of healthcare workers in London, UK, this nested case-control study involved weekly PCR testing of nasopharyngeal swabs along with blood sampling. Healthcare workers were recruited between 23 and 31 March 2020, during the week of the UK lockdown, and were followed weekly for up to about 15 weeks. On the study overall, not on this receptor specifically: VDJdb matching was skewed toward anti-spike CD8 responses and likely underestimated virus-specific expansions by missing private and CD4 specificities.

The clonotype originates from an adult who was a healthcare worker with PCR-confirmed SARS-CoV-2 infection or an uninfected control (not recorded which). The chain joins TRBV30 to TRBJ2-7, with the D call perhaps TRBD1 or TRBD2, each one matching 5 bases. The sample was whole blood, taken at baseline. The DNA sequence is as follows: TGTGCCTGCCGGGACCCCAGGTGGTCCGAGCAGTACTTC. It specifies CACRDPRWSEQYF.